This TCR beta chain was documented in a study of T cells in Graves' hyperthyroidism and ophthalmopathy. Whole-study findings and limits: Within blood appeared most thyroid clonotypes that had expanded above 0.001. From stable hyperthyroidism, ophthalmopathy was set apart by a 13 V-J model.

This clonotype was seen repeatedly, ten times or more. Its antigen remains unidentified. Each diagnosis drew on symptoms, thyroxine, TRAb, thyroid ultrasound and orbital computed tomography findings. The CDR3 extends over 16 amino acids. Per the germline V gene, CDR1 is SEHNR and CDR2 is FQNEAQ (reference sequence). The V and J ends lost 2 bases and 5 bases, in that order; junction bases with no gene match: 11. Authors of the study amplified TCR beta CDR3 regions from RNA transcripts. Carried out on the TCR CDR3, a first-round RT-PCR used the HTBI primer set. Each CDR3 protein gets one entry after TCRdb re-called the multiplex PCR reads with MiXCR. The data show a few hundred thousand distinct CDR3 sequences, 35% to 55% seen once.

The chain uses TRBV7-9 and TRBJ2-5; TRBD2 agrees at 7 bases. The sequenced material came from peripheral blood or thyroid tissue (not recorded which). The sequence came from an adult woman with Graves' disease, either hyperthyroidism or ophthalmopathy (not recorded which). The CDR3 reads CASSLIYTGGRETQYF. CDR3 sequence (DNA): TGTGCCAGCAGCTTAATCTATACGGGAGGAAGGGAGACCCAGTACTTC. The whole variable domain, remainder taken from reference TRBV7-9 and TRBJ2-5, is DTGVSQNPRHKITKRGQNVTFRCDPISEHNRLYWYRQTLGQGPEFLTYFQNEAQLEKSRLLSDRFSAERPKGSFSTLEIQRTEQGDSAMYLCASSLIYTGGRETQYFGPGTRLLVL.